This T cell receptor beta chain was obtained from a study of human T cells and chemical hapten exposure. Study information: Predominantly women, the patients had alopecia areata, totalis or universalis.

MiXCR, applied by TCRdb to the RACE reads, yields one record per CDR3 protein. In the table there are some 200,000 distinct CDR3 sequences, nearly 30% of which are singletons. Time point: pre-sensitization, week 0. As for treatment: therapeutic diphenylcyclopropenone sensitization with weekly scalp DPC. This sequence was found in a woman aged 25 to 39 with alopecia areata. Some clones in this sample may be carry-over from other donors' samples. Sample: whole blood, taken in connection with sensitization to the hapten diphenylcyclopropenone (DPC).

Written as DNA, the CDR3 is TGTGCCAGCAGCCCGGGACACCAAGAGACCCAGTACTTC. As protein: CASSPGHQETQYF. The gene calls are TRBV2 and TRBJ2-5; D might be TRBD1 or TRBD2, each matching 5 bases. Germline lookup yields CDR1 SNHLY and CDR2 FYNNEI. There are 13 residues in the CDR3. With 6 bases removed from V and 0 bases from J, the gap between germline ends came to 8 bases.